This TCR beta chain was documented in a study of OX40 agonist ivuxolimab in advanced cancers. In terms of the full investigation: Ivuxolimab, which targeted the costimulatory receptor OX40 (CD134), was an agonistic, fully human IgG2 monoclonal antibody. Intravenous ivuxolimab was administered to patients every 2 weeks at six dose levels: 0.01, 0.1, 0.3, 1.5, 3 and 10 mg/kg. Among the roughly 50 dose-escalation patients, some 20 had hepatocellular carcinoma, some 15 melanoma, 9 renal cell carcinoma and 9 head and neck cancer. In the dose-escalation cohort, 75% to 90% of patients were male, and the mean age was roughly 60 years with a range of roughly 23 to 79. Patients were allowed to have had prior anti-PD-1, anti-PD-L1 or anti-CTLA-4 therapy, and roughly 40% of the dose-escalation patients had been treated with checkpoint inhibitors. Partial responses were achieved by three dose-escalation patients, of whom one had hepatocellular carcinoma and two had cutaneous melanoma. Peripheral TCRbeta sequencing aimed to test whether ivuxolimab altered TCR sequence diversity and caused clonal T-cell expansion. The paper describes the monotherapy dose-escalation part (N of about 57 patients) of the phase I trial of ivuxolimab.

Overall results and qualifications from the work: At doses of 0.1 to 3.0 mg/kg, clonal expansion of both CD4+ and CD8+ T cells in blood was seen between baseline and week 6. Low levels of normalized T-cell clonal expansion were also seen in some nonresponding patients. After ivuxolimab, more expanded clones were found on average in CD8+ T cells than in CD4+ T cells. In the 0.1-3.0 mg/kg groups, partial responders had among the lowest normalized peripheral clonal expansion, particularly in CD8+ T cells. Antigen specificity was not determined for the clonally expanded peripheral T cells.

Patients with a history of autoimmune disease or receiving systemic immunosuppression were excluded from the trial. Peripheral blood for TCR sequencing was collected from all dose cohorts at baseline, on cycle 4 day 1, and on cycle 7 day 1. The samples were taken from a phase I, first-in-human, multicenter, open-label dose-escalation trial of ivuxolimab. Adults with locally advanced or metastatic melanoma, renal cell carcinoma, hepatocellular carcinoma or head and neck squamous cell carcinoma were enrolled in the trial. Before TCR sequencing, CD4+ T cells and CD8+ T cells were sorted from peripheral blood as separate populations. Concerning this clone itself: The antigen this receptor binds is unknown. Base quality data are lacking; no much larger clone is found one base away.

Genomic DNA was isolated from the sorted cells so that the TCRbeta CDR3 region could be sequenced. The immunoSEQ Assay was used for sequencing of TCRbeta CDR3 regions. The table was pulled from immuneACCESS by TCRdb, which kept in-frame rearrangements only. Such tables lose some clones; where checked, under half of the loss comes from unresolved V genes, and the rest has no known cause. The sample data list over 20,000 clones, and approximately 85% of these were observed just once. The ten most abundant clones make up roughly 35% of the sample. This receptor was obtained from an adult with an advanced solid tumor such as melanoma, head and neck, liver or kidney cancer. This sample comprised CD4+ or CD8+ T cells sorted from blood, obtained in a trial of the OX40 agonist ivuxolimab.

CDR3 region: CASSSSGRGEQYF. The sequence in DNA is TGTGCCAGCAGTTCGTCGGGAAGAGGCGAGCAGTACTTC. The sequence joins TRBV6-5 to TRBJ2-7, and possibly TRBD2, on 5 matching bases. Based on the germline V gene, the CDR1 and CDR2 sequences are MNHEY and SVGAGI. The CDR3 measures 13 amino acids from cysteine to phenylalanine. The sequence is cut down to CDR3 DNA, 39 bases in frame from base 1. V sheds 4 bases and J sheds 6 bases, leaving 13 bases between their ends.